Listed here are 12 T cell receptor beta chains from one sample, sequenced in a study of blood T cell repertoires in COVID-19. This table comes from immunoSEQ multiplex PCR, and its TCRdb copy is limited to in-frame clones, with some not included. This table has approximately 300,000 clones, more than 80% appearing once. The source material was peripheral blood. These TCRs come from a woman in her 30s with COVID-19, enrolled during active disease.

The chain is built from TRBV4-1 and TRBJ1-4; TRBD1 matches at 9 bases. Germline CDR1 reads MGHRA; CDR2 reads YSYEKL. CDR3 size: 15 residues. Trimming removed 5 bases from V and 3 bases from J; junction bases left unmatched: 4. The CDR3: CASSVRQGANEKLFF. CDR3 bases: TGCGCCAGCAGCGTCCGACAGGGGGCTAATGAAAAACTGTTTTTT.

The CDR3 here is CSASPQPYSNQPQHF. As DNA, the CDR3 is TGCAGTGCTAGTCCACAGCCCTATAGCAATCAGCCCCAGCATTTT. The V and J genes are TRBV20-1 and TRBJ1-5; D unresolved. V was cut by 3 bases and J by 0 bases, with 12 bases left in between. The CDR3 is made up of 15 amino acids. Germline CDR1 is DFQATT and CDR2 is SNEGSKA (reference sequence).

This chain uses TRBV7-3 with TRBJ2-3, with 7 nucleotides matching TRBD2. Germline lookup yields CDR1 SGHTA and CDR2 FQGTGA. The CDR3 has 18 residues. V was pared by 0 bases and J by 0 bases, with 9 bases of the junction left unmatched. The CDR3 nucleotides read TGTGCCAGCAGCTTAACGATGGCTAGCGGTCCTAGCACAGATACGCAGTATTTT. Residues: CASSLTMASGPSTDTQYF.

The CDR3 loop reads CASSPDRGVVYGYTF. In nucleotides, the CDR3 is TGTGCCAGCAGCCCTGACAGGGGTGTTGTTTACGGCTACACCTTC. The chain links TRBV4-2 to TRBJ1-2; 8 bases are a match to TRBD1. Unmatched junction bases numbered 12, after V lost 4 bases and J lost 8 bases. Germline V gene lookup returns CDR1 LGHNA and CDR2 YNFKEQ. The CDR3 runs to 15 residues.

This sequence joins TRBV6-1 and TRBJ1-5; 9 nucleotides match TRBD1. Germline V CDR1 and CDR2: MNHNS, SASEGT. V gave up 6 bases and J gave up 6 bases; unmatched junction bases: 6. This CDR3 is built from 14 residues. This CDR3 is CASSRDRESQPQHF. In DNA, the CDR3 is TGTGCCAGCAGCCGGGACAGGGAAAGTCAGCCCCAGCATTTT.

The table lists this clone with a few counts. The V and J genes are TRBV4-1 and TRBJ2-1; D may be TRBD2 (6 bases). Looked up from germline, CDR1 is MGHRA and CDR2 is YSYEKL. Trimming removed 2 bases at V and 6 bases at J, with 32 bases between. CDR3 length equals 21 residues. CDR3 region: CASSQRPLTLGLASDPNEQFF. The CDR3 DNA follows: TGCGCCAGCAGCCAAAGACCCCTGACCCTCGGGCTAGCGTCGGATCCCAATGAGCAGTTCTTC.

The rearrangement links TRBV5-1 to TRBJ1-2; the D is unclear. The CDR3 runs to 13 residues. The germline V and J ends were trimmed by 1 base and 8 bases, with 12 bases remaining between them. Germline values: CDR1 SGHRS, CDR2 YFSETQ. The CDR3 DNA sequence: TGCGCCAGCAGCTTGATCTGGGAGGGCGGCTACACCTTC. Protein sequence: CASSLIWEGGYTF.

The V gene is TRBV4-2, the J gene TRBJ2-2; D gene uncertain. The V gene's germline CDR1 is LGHNA and CDR2 YNFKEQ. The CDR3 runs 16 residues. Trimming took off 0 bases at V and 6 bases at J, with 14 bases between the two ends. The CDR3 loop is CASSQEENPGAGELFF. CDR3 in DNA: TGTGCCAGCAGCCAAGAGGAAAATCCGGGTGCCGGGGAGCTGTTTTTT.

This chain joins TRBV29-1 and TRBJ2-7; 10 bases agree with TRBD1. Germline values: CDR1 SQVTM, CDR2 ANQGSEA. V was pared by 1 base and J by 2 bases, with 5 bases of the junction left unmatched. The CDR3 spans 15 residues. The CDR3 here is CSVEGEGQGTYEQYF. CDR3 sequence (DNA): TGCAGCGTTGAAGGCGAGGGACAGGGGACCTACGAGCAGTACTTC.

J is TRBJ1-6 and V is TRBV7-9; possible D gene TRBD1, 5 bases. Germline CDR1 reads SEHNR; CDR2 reads FQNEAQ (reference sequence). The CDR3 spans 15 residues. V lost 1 base and J 6 bases, leaving 10 bases between the germline ends. The CDR3 nucleotides are TGTGCCAGCAGCTTAGAGGGGCAGGGTAATTCACCCCTCCACTTT. Translating gives CASSLEGQGNSPLHF.

V gene TRBV5-8 combines with J gene TRBJ2-7; possible D gene TRBD1, 6 bases. V dropped 1 base and J dropped 0 bases, with 8 bases sitting between them. The CDR3 length is 14 residues. Germline assignment: CDR1 SGHTS and CDR2 YDEGEE. The CDR3 bases are TGTGCCAGCAGCTTGAGGACAGTCTCCTACGAGCAGTACTTC. It yields the protein CASSLRTVSYEQYF.

V is TRBV10-1 and J is TRBJ2-1; weak D call: TRBD2 (6 bases). V lost 5 bases, J lost 9 bases, and 17 bases lay in between. Germline V lookup: CDR1 WNHNN, CDR2 SYGVQD (reference sequence). This CDR3 comprises 14 residues. CDR3 protein: CASSRKPGVGEQFF. CDR3 in DNA: TGCGCCAGCAGTAGGAAGCCGGGAGTAGGTGAGCAGTTCTTC.